Below, 22 T cell receptor beta chains from the same sample are listed, as sequenced in a study of PD-1 blockade in mismatch repair-deficient tumors. Some clones are missing from TCRdb's copy, which holds only in-frame ones; the method was immunoSEQ multiplex PCR. The sample yields fewer than 60,000 clones, more than 65% seen once. Sample: PBMCs, taken before pembrolizumab treatment. These receptors were collected from an adult with mismatch repair-deficient cancer.

The chain carries TRBV11-2 and TRBJ2-1; D perhaps matches TRBD2 (6 bases). Germline V lookup: CDR1 SGHAT, CDR2 FQNNGV. The CDR3 is made up of 11 amino acids. V was cut by 8 bases and J by 7 bases, with 9 bases left in between. CDR3 in amino acids: CASEGGNEQFF. Here the CDR3 DNA reads TGTGCCAGCGAAGGAGGGAATGAGCAGTTCTTC.

This clone has only a few counts. The V gene is TRBV2, the J gene TRBJ1-2; D unclear. V lost 3 bases, J lost 4 bases, and 9 bases lay in between. Germline V gene sequence: CDR1 SNHLY, CDR2 FYNNEI. The CDR3 contains 13 residues. The chain's CDR3 is CASSEFSTYGYTF. CDR3 DNA sequence: TGTGCCAGCAGTGAGTTTAGCACCTATGGCTACACCTTC.

V and J are TRBV18 and TRBJ1-2, with 7 bases fitting TRBD1. J was trimmed by 6 bases and V by 4 bases; bases with no gene match: 8. Per the germline V gene, CDR1 is KGHSH and CDR2 is LQKENI. CDR3 length equals 14 residues. The CDR3 region is CASSRTGQMDGYTF. DNA for the CDR3: TGTGCCAGCTCACGGACGGGACAGATGGATGGCTACACCTTC.

The rearrangement links TRBV18 to TRBJ2-2; 7 positions match TRBD2. CDR3 length: 14 amino acids. The junction had 2 bases not matched to a gene; V was cut back by 3 bases and J by 4 bases. Germline V gene data show CDR1 as KGHSH and CDR2 as LQKENI. The chain's CDR3 is CASSPSGFTGELFF. CDR3 sequence (DNA): TGTGCCAGCTCACCTAGCGGGTTCACCGGGGAGCTGTTTTTT.

There are a few counts of this clone. The V call is TRBV7-3, the J call TRBJ2-2, with D possibly TRBD2 on 6 matching bases. CDR1 is SGHTA and CDR2 is FQGTGA in the germline V gene. The ends were cut back, 5 bases at V and 7 bases at J, with 17 bases in the middle. CDR3 length: 15 amino acids. CDR3 in DNA: TGTGCCAGCAGCCCTGGGACTGCAGCTATCGGGGAGCTGTTTTTT. Protein product: CASSPGTAAIGELFF.

V gene TRBV11-3 combines with J gene TRBJ2-1; 7 bases are shared with TRBD2. The length of the CDR3 is 16 residues. V shed 1 base, J shed 4 bases, and the junction held 7 bases outside the gene matches. The germline V gene encodes CDR1 SGHNT and CDR2 YENEEA. The chain's CDR3 is CASSLVGGTPYNEQFF. In DNA form, the CDR3 reads TGTGCCAGCAGCTTAGTGGGGGGGACCCCTTACAATGAGCAGTTCTTC.

The chain has TRBV7-2 and TRBJ1-5; D call uncertain. The CDR3 runs 14 residues. The ends were cut back, 2 bases at V and 3 bases at J, with 8 bases in the middle. Germline V gene data show CDR1 as SGHTA and CDR2 as FQGNSA. The CDR3 here is CASSLQGYNQPQHF. The CDR3 region has the DNA TGTGCCAGCAGCTTACAAGGGTACAATCAGCCCCAGCATTTT.

This chain joins TRBV2 and TRBJ2-7; 13 nucleotides match TRBD2. Losses at the gene ends were 8 bases for V and 7 bases for J; bases not matched to a gene: 11. Germline-derived CDR1 and CDR2 are SNHLY and FYNNEI. The CDR3 runs to 15 residues. CDR3 bases: TGTGCCAGCTCACCAGGACTAGCGGGAGTGGTTGAGCAGTACTTC. It encodes CASSPGLAGVVEQYF.

V usage is TRBV10-3 and J usage is TRBJ2-4; 11 bases align to TRBD2. V trimming: 3 bases; J trimming: 1 base; junction bases outside the gene matches: 2. The CDR3 length is 16 residues. The germline gives CDR1 ENHRY, CDR2 SYGVKD. The CDR3 protein is CAISDSGREAKNIQYF. The CDR3, as DNA: TGTGCCATCAGTGATAGCGGGAGGGAGGCCAAAAACATTCAGTACTTC.

This rearrangement joins TRBV2 to TRBJ1-1; no clear D. Trimming removed 1 base from V and 3 bases from J, with 18 bases in between. Germline V gene data show CDR1 as SNHLY and CDR2 as FYNNEI. This CDR3 is 17 amino acids long. CDR3 DNA sequence: TGTGCCAGCAGTGAAGATTATGGCAGCGGAGATCACACTGAAGCTTTCTTT. It codes for CASSEDYGSGDHTEAFF.

J is TRBJ1-5 and V is TRBV4-1; possibly TRBD1 for D (5 bases). Germline assignment: CDR1 MGHRA and CDR2 YSYEKL. This CDR3 contains 14 residues. Trimming cost V 3 bases and J 7 bases, with 13 bases left between them. The CDR3 reads CASSHPMRGQPQHF. The DNA for the CDR3 is TGCGCCAGCAGCCATCCTATGAGGGGACAGCCCCAGCATTTT.

The V call is TRBV7-9, the J call TRBJ2-3, with 7 bases matching TRBD2. Germline V gene lookup returns CDR1 SEHNR and CDR2 FQNEAQ (reference sequence). This CDR3 is built from 14 residues. V lost 1 base, J lost 6 bases, and 4 bases stayed unmatched. The CDR3 region has the DNA TGTGCCAGCAGCTTAGAGGGAGGGACGGATACGCAGTATTTT. Translated, it gives CASSLEGGTDTQYF.

By share of the sample, this clone is medium-sized. The rearrangement joins TRBV7-2 to TRBJ2-1; D is ambiguous. Trimming stripped 5 bases from V and 11 bases from J, with 13 bases between. Looked up from germline, CDR1 is SGHTA and CDR2 is FQGNSA. The CDR3 totals 12 residues. CDR3 sequence reads: CASSEHTGQQFF. CDR3 in DNA: TGTGCCAGCAGCGAGCACACCGGCCAGCAGTTCTTC.

This chain connects TRBV10-3 to TRBJ2-3; TRBD2 aligns across 10 bases. The CDR3 covers 17 residues. After removal of 2 bases from V and 4 bases from J, the junction contained 9 bases not matched to a gene. The germline gives CDR1 ENHRY, CDR2 SYGVKD. The CDR3 loop is CAISEGASGSTPDTQYF. CDR3 bases: TGTGCCATCAGTGAGGGGGCTAGCGGGAGTACGCCAGATACGCAGTATTTT.

This clone was recorded a few times. The V gene is TRBV19, the J gene TRBJ1-5; D is uncertain. In germline, CDR1 is LNHDA, CDR2 SQIVND (reference sequence). The V end lost 4 bases, the J end lost 0 bases, and 13 bases lay between the germline ends. The CDR3 spans 16 residues. The CDR3: CASSTLRFVSNQPQHF. The CDR3 DNA reads TGTGCCAGTAGTACTCTCCGGTTTGTTAGCAATCAGCCCCAGCATTTT.

CDR3 amino acids: CASSLQGEKLFF. In DNA form, the CDR3 reads TGCGCCAGCAGCTTACAGGGTGAAAAACTGTTTTTT. J is TRBJ1-4 and V is TRBV5-1; D may be TRBD1 (6 bases). Per germline, CDR1 SGHRS and CDR2 YFSETQ. The CDR3 is made up of 12 amino acids. Trimming removed 2 bases at V and 7 bases at J, with 6 bases between.

The chain joins TRBV27 to TRBJ2-7; D possibly corresponds to TRBD2 (5 bases). The CDR3 is 14 residues long. The germline V and J ends were trimmed by 4 bases and 1 base, with 11 bases remaining between them. The germline V gene has CDR1 MNHEY and CDR2 SMNVEV (reference sequence). CDR3: CASSSQLVSYEQYF. CDR3 bases: TGTGCCAGCAGTTCCCAACTAGTTTCCTACGAGCAGTACTTC.

The CDR3 nucleotides read TGTGCCAGCAGCAACCCCCCATCAGACCGGCTTCCGTACTTC. It encodes CASSNPPSDRLPYF. The rearrangement uses TRBV2 and TRBJ2-7, with no clear D. The V and J ends lost 6 bases and 12 bases respectively, with 24 bases between them. This CDR3 has 14 amino acids. CDR1 SNHLY and CDR2 FYNNEI come from the germline V gene.

The chain recombines TRBV7-2 with TRBJ1-5; D is undetermined. The CDR3 sequence is 12 residues long. Germline CDR1 is SGHTA and CDR2 is FQGNSA. V was shortened by 5 bases and J by 4 bases, with 6 bases between the two germline ends. The CDR3 coding sequence is TGTGCCAGCAGCCAATTTAATCAGCCCCAGCATTTT. It is translated as CASSQFNQPQHF.

This clone was detected only a few times. The chain carries TRBV5-4 and TRBJ2-5, with 11 bases aligning to TRBD2. Looked up from germline, CDR1 is SGHNT and CDR2 is YYREEE (reference sequence). The trim removed 4 bases at V and 5 bases at J, leaving 10 bases unmatched. This CDR3 region has 16 residues. The CDR3, as DNA: TGTGCCAGCAGCCGGGGACTAGCGGTCGAAGGGGAGACCCAGTACTTC. This sequence encodes CASSRGLAVEGETQYF.

CDR3: CASSSGLAAYNEQFF. CDR3 DNA: TGTGCCAGCAGCTCGGGACTAGCGGCGTACAATGAGCAGTTCTTC. The chain recombines TRBV11-2 with TRBJ2-1, with 11 positions matching TRBD2. V lost 4 bases to trimming and J lost 4 bases; unmatched junction nucleotides: 3. Germline CDR1 and CDR2: SGHAT and FQNNGV. The length of the CDR3 is 15 residues.

This chain joins TRBV5-6 and TRBJ1-1; D remains unclear. The CDR3 runs to 12 residues. Germline lookup yields CDR1 SGHDT and CDR2 YYEEEE. Deletions cut 4 bases from V and 1 base from J, with 5 bases between. The CDR3 DNA reads TGTGCCAGCAGCCAGTCGAACACTGAAGCTTTCTTT. It translates to CASSQSNTEAFF.